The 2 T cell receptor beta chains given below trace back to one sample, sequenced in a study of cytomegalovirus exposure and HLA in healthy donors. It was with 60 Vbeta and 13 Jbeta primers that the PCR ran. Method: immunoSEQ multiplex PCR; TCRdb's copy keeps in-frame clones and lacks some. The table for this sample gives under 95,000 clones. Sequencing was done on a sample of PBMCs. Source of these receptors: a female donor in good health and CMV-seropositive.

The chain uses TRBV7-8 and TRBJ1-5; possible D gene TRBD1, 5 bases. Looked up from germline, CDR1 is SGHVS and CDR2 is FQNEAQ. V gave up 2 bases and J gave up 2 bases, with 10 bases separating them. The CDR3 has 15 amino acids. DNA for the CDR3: TGTGCCAGCAGCTTATTCGGGGGTGGCAATCAGCCCCAGCATTTT. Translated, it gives CASSLFGGGNQPQHF.

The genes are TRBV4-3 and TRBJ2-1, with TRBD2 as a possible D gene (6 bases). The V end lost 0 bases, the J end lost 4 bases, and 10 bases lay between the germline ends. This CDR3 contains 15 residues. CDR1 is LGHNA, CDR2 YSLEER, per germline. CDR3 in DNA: TGCGCCAGCAGCCAAGACTCCGGGGGATACAATGAGCAGTTCTTC. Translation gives CASSQDSGGYNEQFF.